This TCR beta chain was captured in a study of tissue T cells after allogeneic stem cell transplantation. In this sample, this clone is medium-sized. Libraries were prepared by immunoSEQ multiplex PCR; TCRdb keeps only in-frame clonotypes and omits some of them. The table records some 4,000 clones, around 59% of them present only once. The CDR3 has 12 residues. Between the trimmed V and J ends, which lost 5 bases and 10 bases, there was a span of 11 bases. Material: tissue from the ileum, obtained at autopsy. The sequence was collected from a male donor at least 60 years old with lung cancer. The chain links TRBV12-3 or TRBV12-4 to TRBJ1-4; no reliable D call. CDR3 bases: TGTGCCAGCAGTCCGCTTTCCGGAAAACTGTTTTTT. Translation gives CASSPLSGKLFF.